Following are 17 T cell receptor beta chains from one sample sequenced in a study of shared clonotypes between healthy human individuals. The method was immunoSEQ multiplex PCR; TCRdb's version includes in-frame clones alone and lacks a portion of them. Among more than 900,000 clones listed, approximately 80% were seen once. Sequenced: memory CD4+ T cells from PBMCs. Noted subset: CD45RA-negative fraction. Receptor source: a man aged 18 to 29 in good health. Some clones in this sample may be carry-over from other donors' samples.

The genes are TRBV7-3 and TRBJ1-2, with D unresolved. V lost 5 bases, J lost 2 bases, and 6 bases lay in between. The CDR3 spans 12 residues. Germline values: CDR1 SGHTA, CDR2 FQGTGA. The CDR3 here is CASSPQNYGYTF. DNA for the CDR3: TGTGCCAGCAGCCCCCAAAACTATGGCTACACCTTC.

This chain links TRBV30 with TRBJ1-2; D is perhaps TRBD1 (6 bases). V was trimmed by 3 bases and J by 7 bases, leaving 18 bases between them. Germline V gives CDR1 GTSNPN, CDR2 SVGIG (reference sequence). This CDR3 comprises 14 residues. The CDR3 bases are TGTGCCTGGAGCGAGGGGGGCGCCGTTGGTGGCTACACCTTC. This translates into CAWSEGGAVGGYTF.

This chain links TRBV5-1 with TRBJ1-2, with D perhaps TRBD1 (6 bases). This CDR3 is 13 amino acids long. Germline V gene data show CDR1 as SGHRS and CDR2 as YFSETQ. V dropped 3 bases and J dropped 7 bases, with 13 bases sitting between them. CDR3 sequence: CASSSTGNGGYTF. CDR3 DNA: TGCGCCAGCAGCTCTACAGGGAATGGTGGCTACACCTTC.

The count of this clone is one. This chain connects TRBV5-6 to TRBJ2-2; 7 bases agree with TRBD1. V lost 4 bases to trimming and J lost 6 bases; unmatched junction nucleotides: 6. CDR1 SGHDT and CDR2 YYEEEE come from the germline V gene. The CDR3 is made up of 14 amino acids. The CDR3 region has the DNA TGTGCCAGCAGCCGGACAGGCGGCGCCGGGGAGCTGTTTTTT. The encoded protein is CASSRTGGAGELFF. The full variable domain, completed using reference TRBV5-6 and TRBJ2-2, is DAGVTQSPTHLIKTRGQQVTLRCSPKSGHDTVSWYQQALGQGPQFIFQYYEEEERQRGNFPDRFSGHQFPNYSSELNVNALLLGDSALYLCASSRTGGAGELFFGEGSRLTVL.

J is TRBJ2-1 and V is TRBV6-1; either TRBD1 or TRBD2 may supply D (5 bases each). The ends were cut back, 4 bases at V and 8 bases at J, with 18 bases in the middle. The CDR3 is 15 amino acids. Germline values: CDR1 MNHNS, CDR2 SASEGT. For the CDR3, the DNA is TGTGCCAGCAGTGTTTTATCACCGGGGCTCGATGAGCAGTTCTTC. It is translated as CASSVLSPGLDEQFF.

The chain combines TRBV5-1 with TRBJ1-4, with D unclear. CDR3 length: 12 amino acids. The germline V and J ends were trimmed by 5 bases and 3 bases, with 5 bases remaining between them. The germline CDR1 and CDR2 sequences are SGHRS and YFSETQ. The CDR3 region has the DNA TGCGCCAGCAGAGCGGCTAATGAAAAACTGTTTTTT. This gives the protein CASRAANEKLFF.

The gene calls are TRBV10-1 and TRBJ2-1; the D is unclear. Germline V gives CDR1 WNHNN, CDR2 SYGVQD (reference sequence). The V end was cut by 6 bases, the J end by 4 bases, with 13 bases between. The CDR3 covers 14 residues. The CDR3 sequence is CASREDGYYNEQFF. DNA for the CDR3: TGCGCCAGCAGGGAAGACGGATATTACAATGAGCAGTTCTTC.

The V gene is TRBV5-1, the J gene TRBJ1-2; D perhaps matches TRBD1 (6 bases). The V and J ends lost 5 bases and 2 bases respectively, with 13 bases between them. CDR1 and CDR2 from the germline V gene are SGHRS and YFSETQ. The CDR3 is 14 residues long. The CDR3 DNA follows: TGCGCCAGCAGAGAGGAGACAGGCAACTATGGCTACACCTTC. This gives the protein CASREETGNYGYTF.

The CDR3 bases are TGCGCCAGCAGCTTCGGACTAGCGGGAGGAGGAGACGAGCAGTACTTC. It specifies CASSFGLAGGGDEQYF. This chain links TRBV5-1 with TRBJ2-7; TRBD2 matches at 14 bases. The ends lost 2 bases at V and 5 bases at J; junction bases unmatched: 6. Germline V lookup: CDR1 SGHRS, CDR2 YFSETQ. This CDR3 is 16 amino acids long.

A remark on this clone: This sample also contains other DNA sequences that code for the same CDR3. The chain recombines TRBV5-5 with TRBJ2-3; D might be TRBD1 (5 bases). The CDR3 contains 15 residues. The germline CDR1 and CDR2 sequences are SGHKS and YYEKEE (reference sequence). V lost 4 bases, J lost 2 bases, and 14 bases lay in between. CDR3 bases: TGTGCCAGCAGCCCTAGGGGCAGCCTCACAGATACGCAGTATTTT. It yields the protein CASSPRGSLTDTQYF.

This clone was detected many times. The rearrangement links TRBV18 to TRBJ2-1; 10 bases agree with TRBD2. CDR3 length: 16 amino acids. With 3 bases clipped from V and 8 bases from J, the junction kept 10 bases outside the gene matches. Germline-derived CDR1 and CDR2 are KGHSH and LQKENI. The CDR3 bases are TGTGCCAGCTCACCGAGAGAACTAGCGGGAAGTGATGAGCAGTTCTTC. This translates into CASSPRELAGSDEQFF.

This chain links TRBV2 with TRBJ2-1, with TRBD1 matching 8 bases. With V trimmed by 9 bases and J by 7 bases, 11 bases remained unmatched. Per the germline V gene, CDR1 is SNHLY and CDR2 is FYNNEI. The length of the CDR3 is 14 residues. The CDR3 sequence: CASNRGFWVNEQFF. In DNA form, the CDR3 reads TGTGCCAGTAACAGGGGGTTTTGGGTAAATGAGCAGTTCTTC.

V gene TRBV30 combines with J gene TRBJ2-6; 7 positions match TRBD1. J was trimmed by 0 bases and V by 2 bases; bases with no gene match: 7. The germline V gene has CDR1 GTSNPN and CDR2 SVGIG (reference sequence). This CDR3 is built from 17 residues. The CDR3 coding sequence is TGTGCCTGGAGTCCAAGGGACAGACGCTCTGGGGCCAACGTCCTGACTTTC. This sequence encodes CAWSPRDRRSGANVLTF.

The chain joins TRBV4-1 to TRBJ2-3; no definite D call. V was trimmed by 2 bases and J by 3 bases, leaving 12 bases between them. Germline CDR1 MGHRA, CDR2 YSYEKL. The CDR3 spans 15 residues. The CDR3: CASSQTAATTDTQYF. The DNA of the CDR3 is TGCGCCAGCAGCCAAACGGCAGCGACTACAGATACGCAGTATTTT.

This sequence joins TRBV2 and TRBJ1-5; TRBD1 matches 8 bases. V trimming: 7 bases; J trimming: 7 bases; junction bases outside the gene matches: 9. The CDR3 is 14 amino acids. Germline-derived CDR1 and CDR2 are SNHLY and FYNNEI. The CDR3 here is CASTVTGGGQPQHF. DNA for the CDR3: TGTGCCAGCACCGTAACAGGGGGGGGACAGCCCCAGCATTTT.

The chain is built from TRBV6-6 and TRBJ1-1; D is perhaps TRBD1 (6 bases). V was cut by 7 bases and J by 1 base, with 16 bases left in between. This CDR3 contains 15 residues. From germline, CDR1 is MNHNY and CDR2 SVGAGI (reference sequence). CDR3 sequence: CASNNDRPPNTEAFF. CDR3 sequence (DNA): TGTGCCAGCAACAACGACAGGCCTCCGAACACTGAAGCTTTCTTT.

In DNA, the CDR3 is TGCAGCGTACATCTAGCGGGACGTTACAATGAGCAGTTCTTC. Residues: CSVHLAGRYNEQFF. This chain connects TRBV29-1 to TRBJ2-1, with TRBD2 identical over 9 bases. The CDR3 has 14 residues. Germline assignment: CDR1 SQVTM and CDR2 ANQGSEA. With 6 bases clipped from V and 4 bases from J, the junction kept 7 bases outside the gene matches.